Reported below is one T cell receptor (beta chain). Germline V gene sequence: CDR1 MNHNS, CDR2 SASEGT. The CDR3 sequence is 13 residues long. V lost 9 bases, J lost 5 bases, and 7 bases stayed unmatched. The data derive from a study of shared clonotypes between healthy human individuals. TCRdb's copy holds only in-frame clones and misses some; the assay was immunoSEQ multiplex PCR. The data contain some 1 million clones, about 75% of them seen just once; the ten biggest clones take up roughly 1.4%. Sequencing input: memory CD4+ T cells sorted from blood. The subset was: CD45RA-negative fraction. The receptor was isolated from a man younger than 35 in good health. V usage is TRBV6-1 and J usage is TRBJ2-3; 8 positions agree with TRBD1. The CDR3 coding sequence is TGTGCCAGTAGCCAGGGGGCTAAAGATACGCAGTATTTT. Amino acid sequence: CASSQGAKDTQYF.